This entry is about one T cell receptor beta chain. In the original processing: Scientists estimated how many nucleated cells there were by amplifying reference gene primers. Sequencing used immunoSEQ multiplex PCR; TCRdb keeps in-frame clones, though not all of them. V, J and clone size are those of that table, while D and trimming were read from the DNA. Found here are about 130,000 clones, 84% of them singletons; the top ten hold 12%. This record belongs to a study of blood T cell repertoires in COVID-19. Study context: Whether acute or convalescent, the COVID-19 samples came from the United States, Italy and Spain. Sample material is recorded as cDNA or gDNA derived from T cells, B-cell-depleted T cells, or PBMCs.

J gave up 3 bases and V 5 bases, and 4 bases lay outside the gene matches. This CDR3 spans 14 amino acids. The germline V gene has CDR1 MNHEY and CDR2 SVGAGI. This chain uses TRBV6-5 with TRBJ2-1; 7 bases map to TRBD2. The clonotype originates from a woman aged 55-69 years with acute or convalescent COVID-19. The specimen was peripheral blood. The chain's CDR3 is CASSRTSVYNEQFF. The CDR3 coding sequence is TGTGCCAGCAGTAGGACTAGTGTCTACAATGAGCAGTTCTTC.